The clone carrying this TCR beta chain has a handful of counts. Antigen specificity is unknown. The CDR3 runs 14 residues. Germline V gene data show CDR1 as SGHRS and CDR2 as YFSETQ. Deletions cut 0 bases from V and 5 bases from J, with 12 bases between. The sample belongs to a study of response to subunit inactivated influenza vaccine. Points from the study as a whole: Only a handful of new T cells, the authors suggested, are recruited with each seasonal influenza vaccination.

TCRdb reprocessed the RT-PCR reads via MiXCR and lists one record per CDR3 protein. The data show under 200,000 distinct CDR3 sequences, over 8.5% seen once. This receptor was identified in a man in his fifties or sixties who received an inactivated influenza vaccine. J is TRBJ2-7 and V is TRBV5-1; D may be TRBD1 or TRBD2 (5 bases each). The source material was CD8+ T cells sorted from PBMCs, sampled around 2 years after vaccination. DNA for the CDR3: TGCGCCAGCAGCTTGGTTGGGGGTAGGAACGAGCAGTACTTC. Translation: CASSLVGGRNEQYF.